The rows below give T cell receptor beta chains drawn from one sample of a study of T cell responses to AZD1222 COVID-19 vaccine. Measured with immunoSEQ multiplex PCR; TCRdb has only the in-frame clones, and not every one. The sample carries 160,000 or so clones, around 92% recorded once. Sequencing used peripheral blood, obtained 28 days after the second AZD1222 dose. Every receptor here comes from an adult who received the AZD1222 COVID-19 vaccine. Each CDR3 is given with its conserved first and last residue. A D gene is named only where the DNA matches it firmly. Clone size is stated in some rows and not others, as once, few, many or a class when expanded.

v_call	d_call	clone_size	j_call	cdr3_aa	cdr3_nt
TRBV9	NA	NA	TRBJ2-3	CASSVFELGETDTQYF	TGTGCCAGCAGCGTATTTGAGTTGGGGGAGACAGATACGCAGTATTTT
TRBV3-1/TRBV3-2	NA	NA	TRBJ2-5	CASSNRAETQYF	TGTGCCAGCAGTAACAGGGCGGAGACCCAGTACTTC
TRBV4-1	NA	NA	TRBJ2-2	CASAPGKNTGELFF	TGCGCCAGCGCCCCGGGGAAGAACACCGGGGAGCTGTTTTTT
TRBV3-1/TRBV3-2	TRBD1	NA	TRBJ2-7	CASSRTGGYEQYF	TGTGCCAGCAGCCGGACAGGGGGCTACGAGCAGTACTTC
TRBV27	NA	NA	TRBJ1-5	CASSRTVNQPQHF	TGTGCCAGCAGTAGAACGGTCAATCAGCCCCAGCATTTT
TRBV4-1	NA	NA	TRBJ2-3	CASSRSPWTDTDTQYF	TGCGCCAGCAGCCGATCACCATGGACAGACACAGATACGCAGTATTTT
TRBV29-1	NA	NA	TRBJ1-1	CSVARRRDTEAFF	TGCAGCGTGGCTAGACGTAGAGACACTGAAGCTTTCTTT
TRBV6-5	NA	NA	TRBJ1-1	CASRRTVVTEAFF	TGTGCCAGCAGGAGGACAGTGGTAACTGAAGCTTTCTTT
TRBV13	TRBD1	NA	TRBJ2-2	CASRDRGDTGELFF	TGTGCCAGCCGGGACAGGGGTGACACCGGGGAGCTGTTTTTT
TRBV5-8	NA	NA	TRBJ1-3	CASSWDARSGNTIYF	TGTGCCAGCAGCTGGGACGCACGCTCTGGAAACACCATATATTTT
TRBV2	TRBD1	NA	TRBJ1-1	CASSGPTGGERNTEAFF	TGTGCCAGCAGTGGCCCGACAGGGGGAGAGCGGAACACTGAAGCTTTCTTT
TRBV18	TRBD2	NA	TRBJ2-1	CASSPPSGEDNEQFF	TGTGCCAGCTCACCACCTAGCGGGGAGGACAATGAGCAGTTCTTC
TRBV7-9	NA	NA	TRBJ2-7	CASSLQGEQYF	TGTGCCAGCAGCCTCCAGGGCGAGCAGTACTTC
TRBV27	TRBD1	NA	TRBJ2-7	CASRGWNWTGPWEASYEQYF	TGTGCCAGCAGGGGCTGGAATTGGACAGGGCCCTGGGAGGCTTCCTACGAGCAGTACTTC
TRBV27	NA	NA	TRBJ1-1	CASRRRGSYTEAFF	TGTGCCAGCCGCAGGCGGGGCTCTTACACTGAAGCTTTCTTT
TRBV2	TRBD1	few	TRBJ2-7	CASSTDRGSYEQYF	TGTGCCAGCAGTACGGACAGGGGATCCTACGAGCAGTACTTC
TRBV5-1	NA	NA	TRBJ1-6	CASSRSREEALHF	TGCGCCAGCAGCCGCAGCAGGGAGGAGGCCCTCCACTTT
TRBV5-4	NA	NA	TRBJ1-2	CASSLDPKYGYTF	TGTGCCAGCAGCTTGGACCCGAAATATGGCTACACCTTC
TRBV18	TRBD1	NA	TRBJ2-7	CASSPQTGAPYEQYF	TGTGCCAGCTCACCCCAAACAGGGGCTCCCTACGAGCAGTACTTC
TRBV5-4	TRBD1	NA	TRBJ2-2	CASSDRALTGELFF	TGTGCCAGCAGCGACAGGGCTCTCACCGGGGAGCTGTTTTTT
TRBV3-1/TRBV3-2	NA	NA	TRBJ1-2	CASSQGFGFGYTF	TGTGCCAGCAGCCAGGGGTTTGGGTTCGGCTACACCTTC
TRBV7-9	NA	NA	TRBJ1-5	CASSLDGNQPQHF	TGTGCCAGCAGCTTAGATGGCAATCAGCCCCAGCATTTT
TRBV5-1	NA	once	TRBJ2-7	CASSSDLSSYEQYF	TGCGCCAGCAGCTCCGACTTGAGCTCCTACGAGCAGTACTTC
TRBV7-2	NA	NA	TRBJ1-1	CASSSPPGRRSTEAFF	TGTGCCAGCAGCTCGCCCCCAGGGAGAAGGAGTACTGAAGCTTTCTTT
TRBV11-3	NA	once	TRBJ2-3	CASSLGLASTDTQYF	TGTGCCAGCAGCTTAGGGCTAGCTAGCACAGATACGCAGTATTTT
TRBV5-1	NA	NA	TRBJ2-5	CASARGEETQYF	TGCGCATCAGCTAGGGGGGAAGAGACCCAGTACTTC
TRBV7-7	TRBD2	NA	TRBJ2-5	CASSLGPGTTAETQYF	TGTGCCAGCAGCTTAGGTCCCGGGACTACAGCGGAGACCCAGTACTTC
TRBV3-1/TRBV3-2	NA	once	TRBJ1-1	CASSQDRRNTEAFF	TGTGCCAGCAGCCAAGACCGGCGGAACACTGAAGCTTTCTTT
TRBV2	NA	NA	TRBJ2-1	CASSGGTTGYNEQFF	TGTGCCAGCAGCGGGGGTACGACAGGCTACAATGAGCAGTTCTTC
TRBV15	NA	NA	TRBJ2-6	CATSRDQDTGANVLTF	TGTGCCACCAGCAGAGATCAAGACACTGGGGCCAACGTCCTGACTTTC
TRBV7-3	NA	NA	TRBJ2-2	CASSGGSGELFF	TGTGCCAGCAGCGGAGGATCCGGGGAGCTGTTTTTT
TRBV19	TRBD2	NA	TRBJ2-2	CASSARAGDPGGELFF	TGTGCCAGTAGTGCCCGGGCGGGGGACCCTGGCGGGGAGCTGTTTTTT
TRBV2	NA	NA	TRBJ1-2	CASSPRVRSNYGYTF	TGTGCCAGCAGCCCTCGGGTCAGGTCTAACTATGGCTACACCTTC
TRBV12-3/TRBV12-4	NA	once	TRBJ1-6	CASNGEINSPLHF	TGTGCCAGCAATGGGGAGATTAATTCACCCCTCCACTTT